This section outlines one T cell receptor beta chain sequence together with its context. Its cognate antigen is unknown. These data are taken from a study of T cell responses to AZD1222 COVID-19 vaccine. V was trimmed by 4 bases and J by 4 bases, leaving 16 bases between them. CDR1 and CDR2 (germline): SEHNR, FQNEAQ (reference sequence). The CDR3 has 15 residues. Only in-frame clones appear in the TCRdb table, and some are missing; sequencing was by immunoSEQ multiplex PCR. The sample comprises about 74,000 clones, roughly 89% of which are singletons, and roughly 2.4% rests with the top ten. Overall study findings and caveats: Repertoire samples came only from after the peak T cell response. Seropositive AZD1222 recipients at baseline numbered only 6 or 7.

The chain carries TRBV7-9 and TRBJ1-2; no reliable D call. The receptor's source is an adult in good health. The specimen comprised peripheral blood, sampled on day 0 of AZD1222 vaccination. The CDR3: CASSSMDGGLYGYTF. The CDR3 DNA reads TGTGCCAGCAGCTCAATGGACGGCGGCCTCTATGGCTACACCTTC.